The 2 T cell receptor beta chains given below trace back to one sample, sequenced in a study of T cell repertoires in aging, cancer and after chemotherapy. TCR beta rearrangements were amplified from peripheral blood genomic DNA. Multiplex touch-down PCR with TRB-A/B primers amplified rearranged V-D-J TRB sequences. MiXCR, applied by TCRdb to the multiplex PCR reads, yields one record per CDR3 protein. Here the sample spans around 2,900 distinct CDR3 sequences, 21% being singletons. Source material: blood. The source of these receptors is a human donor with a blood cancer.

This sequence joins TRBV6-4 and TRBJ1-1; no reliable D call. The CDR3 spans 13 residues. Germline-derived CDR1 and CDR2 are MRHNA and SNTAGT. V was shortened by 2 bases and J by 6 bases, with 10 bases between the two germline ends. The CDR3 DNA follows: TGTGCCAGCAGTGACGCTGCAGTCGCTGAAGCTTTCTTT. Translation gives CASSDAAVAEAFF.

This clonotype is classed as medium-sized. The rearrangement uses TRBV6-2 or TRBV6-3 and TRBJ1-2; D remains ambiguous. The CDR3 extends over 14 amino acids. Germline assignment: CDR1 MNHEY and CDR2 SVGEGT. Trimming left V 5 bases short and J 1 base short, with 11 bases between. The CDR3 sequence: CASSPVTVNYGYTF. CDR3 nucleotide sequence: TGTGCCAGCAGTCCCGTGACGGTTAACTATGGCTACACCTTC.